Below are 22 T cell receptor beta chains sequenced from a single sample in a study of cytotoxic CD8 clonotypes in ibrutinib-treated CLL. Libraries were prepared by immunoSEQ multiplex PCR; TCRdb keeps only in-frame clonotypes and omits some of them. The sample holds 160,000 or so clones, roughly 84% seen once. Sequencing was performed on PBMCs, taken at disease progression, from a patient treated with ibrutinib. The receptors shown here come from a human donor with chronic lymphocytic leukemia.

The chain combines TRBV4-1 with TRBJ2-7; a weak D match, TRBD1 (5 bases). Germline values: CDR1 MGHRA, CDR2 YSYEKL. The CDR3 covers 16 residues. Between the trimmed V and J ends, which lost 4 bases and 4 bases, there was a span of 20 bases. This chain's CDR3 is CASSPRSGVRAYEQYF. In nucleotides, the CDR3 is TGCGCCAGCAGCCCCCGGTCCGGAGTCAGGGCGTACGAGCAGTACTTC.

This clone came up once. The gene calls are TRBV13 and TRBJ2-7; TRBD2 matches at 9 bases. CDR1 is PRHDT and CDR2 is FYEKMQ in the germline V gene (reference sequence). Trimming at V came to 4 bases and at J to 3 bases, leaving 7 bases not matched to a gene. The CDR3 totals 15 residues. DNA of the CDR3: TGTGCCAGCAGCTCGGGAGTAGCGGGGGACTACGAGCAGTACTTC. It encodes CASSSGVAGDYEQYF.

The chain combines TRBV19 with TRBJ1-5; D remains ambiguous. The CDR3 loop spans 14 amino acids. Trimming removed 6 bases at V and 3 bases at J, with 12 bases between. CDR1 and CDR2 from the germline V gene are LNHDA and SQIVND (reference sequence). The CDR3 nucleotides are TGTGCCAGTAGGTATGGGCGGCTCAATCAGCCCCAGCATTTT. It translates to CASRYGRLNQPQHF.

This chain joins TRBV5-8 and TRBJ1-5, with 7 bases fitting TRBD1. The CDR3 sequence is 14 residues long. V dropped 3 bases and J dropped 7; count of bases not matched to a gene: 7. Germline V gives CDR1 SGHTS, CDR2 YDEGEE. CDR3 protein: CASSSRQGVQPQHF. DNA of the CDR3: TGTGCCAGCAGCTCAAGACAGGGAGTCCAGCCCCAGCATTTT.

The CDR3: CASSHTTSGYNEQFF. For the CDR3, the DNA is TGTGCCAGCAGTCATACGACTAGCGGATACAATGAGCAGTTCTTC. V and J are TRBV6-4 and TRBJ2-1; TRBD2 aligns across 9 bases. CDR3 length equals 15 residues. Germline V gene sequence: CDR1 MRHNA, CDR2 SNTAGT. With V trimmed by 5 bases and J by 4 bases, 6 bases remained unmatched.

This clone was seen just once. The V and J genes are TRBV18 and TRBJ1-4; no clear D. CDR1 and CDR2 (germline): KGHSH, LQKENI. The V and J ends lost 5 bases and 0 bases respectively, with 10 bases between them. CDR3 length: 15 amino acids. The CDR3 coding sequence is TGTGCCAGCTCAACGGGAGATTCAACTAATGAAAAACTGTTTTTT. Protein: CASSTGDSTNEKLFF.

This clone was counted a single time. The DNA for the CDR3 is TGTGCCAGCAGCGCCGGGAGCACCGGGGAGCTGTTTTTT. Its protein is CASSAGSTGELFF. The chain employs TRBV9 and TRBJ2-2; TRBD2 might be the D (6 bases). The V and J ends lost 3 bases and 4 bases respectively, with 7 bases between them. Looked up from germline, CDR1 is SGDLS and CDR2 is YYNGEE. CDR3 length equals 13 residues.

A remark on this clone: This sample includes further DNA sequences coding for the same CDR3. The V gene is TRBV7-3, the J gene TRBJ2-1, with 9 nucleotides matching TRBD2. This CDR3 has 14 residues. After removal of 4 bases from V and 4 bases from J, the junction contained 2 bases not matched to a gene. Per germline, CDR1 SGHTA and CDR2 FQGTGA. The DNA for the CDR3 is TGTGCCAGCAGCTCGGGACTAGCATACAATGAGCAGTTCTTC. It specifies CASSSGLAYNEQFF.

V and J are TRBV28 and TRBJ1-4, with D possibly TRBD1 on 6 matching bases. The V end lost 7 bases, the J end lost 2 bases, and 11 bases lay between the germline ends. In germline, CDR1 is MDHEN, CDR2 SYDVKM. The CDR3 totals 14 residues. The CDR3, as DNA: TGTGCCAGCAACTCCCAGGGGACTAATGAAAAACTGTTTTTT. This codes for CASNSQGTNEKLFF.

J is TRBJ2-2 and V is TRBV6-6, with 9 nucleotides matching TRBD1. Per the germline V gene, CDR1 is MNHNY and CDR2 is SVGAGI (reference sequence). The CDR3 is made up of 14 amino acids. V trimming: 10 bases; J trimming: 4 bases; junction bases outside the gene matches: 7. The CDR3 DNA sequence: TGTGCCACCGACGGACAGGGGACCACCGGGGAGCTGTTTTTT. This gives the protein CATDGQGTTGELFF.

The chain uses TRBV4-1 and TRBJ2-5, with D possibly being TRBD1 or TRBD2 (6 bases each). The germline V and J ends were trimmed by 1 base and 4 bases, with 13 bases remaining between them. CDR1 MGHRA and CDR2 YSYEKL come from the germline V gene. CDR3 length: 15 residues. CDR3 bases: TGCGCCAGCAGCCAAGTCCCGGGGGCGGGAGAGACCCAGTACTTC. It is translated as CASSQVPGAGETQYF.

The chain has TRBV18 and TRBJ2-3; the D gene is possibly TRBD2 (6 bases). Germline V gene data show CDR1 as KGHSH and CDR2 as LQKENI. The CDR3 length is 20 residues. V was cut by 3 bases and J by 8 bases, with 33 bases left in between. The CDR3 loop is CASSPPQGATLAFPPGTQYF. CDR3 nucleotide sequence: TGTGCCAGCTCACCCCCGCAGGGCGCGACCCTAGCGTTCCCGCCGGGTACGCAGTATTTT.

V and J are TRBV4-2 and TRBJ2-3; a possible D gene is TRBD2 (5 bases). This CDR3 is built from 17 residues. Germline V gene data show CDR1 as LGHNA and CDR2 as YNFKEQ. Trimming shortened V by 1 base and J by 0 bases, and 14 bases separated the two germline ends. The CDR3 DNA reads TGTGCCAGCAGCCAAGTCGCGTTCGGACTCAGCACAGATACGCAGTATTTT. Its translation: CASSQVAFGLSTDTQYF.

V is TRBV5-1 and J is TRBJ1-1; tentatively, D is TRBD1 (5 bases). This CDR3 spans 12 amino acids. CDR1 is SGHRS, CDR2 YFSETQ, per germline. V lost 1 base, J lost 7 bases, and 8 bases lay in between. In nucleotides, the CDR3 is TGCGCCAGCAGCTTGCCAGGGATTGAAGCTTTCTTT. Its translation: CASSLPGIEAFF.

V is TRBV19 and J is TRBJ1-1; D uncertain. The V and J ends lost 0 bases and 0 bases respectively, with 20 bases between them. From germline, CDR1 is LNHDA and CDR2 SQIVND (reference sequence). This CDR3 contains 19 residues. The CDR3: CASSIDLWLRYLVNTEAFF. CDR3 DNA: TGTGCCAGTAGTATAGATCTTTGGCTAAGGTACCTCGTGAACACTGAAGCTTTCTTT. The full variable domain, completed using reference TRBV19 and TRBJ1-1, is DGGITQSPKYLFRKEGQNVTLSCEQNLNHDAMYWYRQDPGQGLRLIYYSQIVNDFQKGDIAEGYSVSREKKESFPLTVTSAQKNPTAFYLCASSIDLWLRYLVNTEAFFGQGTRLTVV.

CDR3 loop: CASSRLTNTEAFF. CDR3 in DNA: TGTGCCAGTAGTCGACTGACAAACACTGAAGCTTTCTTT. This chain links TRBV19 with TRBJ1-1; no reliable D call. This CDR3 comprises 13 residues. From germline, CDR1 is LNHDA and CDR2 SQIVND (reference sequence). V dropped 5 bases and J dropped 2 bases, with 9 bases sitting between them.

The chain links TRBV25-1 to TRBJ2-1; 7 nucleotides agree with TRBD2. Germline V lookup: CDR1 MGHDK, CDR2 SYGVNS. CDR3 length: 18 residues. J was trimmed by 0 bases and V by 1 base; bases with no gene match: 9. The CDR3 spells CASSEFGIIAGSYNEQFF. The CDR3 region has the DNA TGTGCCAGCAGTGAATTTGGGATTATAGCGGGCTCCTACAATGAGCAGTTCTTC. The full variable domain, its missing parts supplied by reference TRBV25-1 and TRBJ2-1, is EADIYQTPRYLVIGTGKKITLECSQTMGHDKMYWYQQDPGMELHLIHYSYGVNSTEKGDLSSESTVSRIRTEHFPLTLESARPSHTSQYLCASSEFGIIAGSYNEQFFGPGTRLTVL.

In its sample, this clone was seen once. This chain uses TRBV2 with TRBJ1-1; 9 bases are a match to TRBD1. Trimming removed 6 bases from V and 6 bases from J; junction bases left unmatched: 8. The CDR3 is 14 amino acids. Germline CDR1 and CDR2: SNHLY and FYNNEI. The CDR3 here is CASRGDRDLPEAFF. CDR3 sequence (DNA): TGTGCCAGCAGGGGGGACAGGGATCTCCCTGAAGCTTTCTTT.

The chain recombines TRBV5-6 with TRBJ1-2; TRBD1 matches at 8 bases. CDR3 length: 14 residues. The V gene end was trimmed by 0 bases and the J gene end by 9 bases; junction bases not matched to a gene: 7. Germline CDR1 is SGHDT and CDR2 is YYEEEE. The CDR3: CASSLGPTGARYTF. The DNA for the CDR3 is TGTGCCAGCAGCTTGGGTCCGACAGGGGCTCGCTACACCTTC.

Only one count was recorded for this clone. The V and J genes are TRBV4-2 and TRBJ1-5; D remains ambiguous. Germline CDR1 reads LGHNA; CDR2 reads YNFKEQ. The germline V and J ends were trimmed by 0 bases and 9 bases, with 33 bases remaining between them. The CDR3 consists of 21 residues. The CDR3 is CASSQDTYLRFGEDVRPPQHF. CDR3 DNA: TGTGCCAGCAGCCAAGATACCTACTTGAGGTTCGGGGAGGATGTCCGTCCGCCCCAGCATTTT.

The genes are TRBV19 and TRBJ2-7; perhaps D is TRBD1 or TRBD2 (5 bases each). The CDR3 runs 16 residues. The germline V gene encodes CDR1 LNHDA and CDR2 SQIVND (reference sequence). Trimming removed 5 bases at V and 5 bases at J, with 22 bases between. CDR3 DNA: TGTGCCAGTAGTGGGGGTCGTTTAGCCCTACGGGACGAGCAGTACTTC. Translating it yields CASSGGRLALRDEQYF.

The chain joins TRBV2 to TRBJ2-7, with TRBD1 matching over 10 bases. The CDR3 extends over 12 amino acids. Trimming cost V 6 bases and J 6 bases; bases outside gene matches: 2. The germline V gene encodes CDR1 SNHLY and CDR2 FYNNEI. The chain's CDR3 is CASRGQGSEQYF. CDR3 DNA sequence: TGTGCCAGCAGGGGACAGGGGAGCGAGCAGTACTTC.